The clone carrying this T cell receptor beta chain has only a few counts. What it recognizes is unknown. The data belong to a study of T-cell memory formation after mild COVID-19. Study observations and caveats: Nothing confirmed that second-wave clones peaking on day 37 were specific for SARS-CoV-2.

TCRdb reanalysed the 5' RACE reads using MiXCR and keeps one entry per CDR3 protein. The table shows hundreds of thousands of distinct CDR3 sequences, with roughly 20% occurring only once. The germline CDR1 and CDR2 sequences are LNHDA and SQIVND (reference sequence). Deletions cut 6 bases from V and 1 base from J, with 22 bases between. The CDR3 extends over 17 amino acids. This chain uses TRBV19 with TRBJ2-7; the D call may be TRBD1 or TRBD2 (5 bases each). This receptor was identified in an adult woman who had mild COVID-19 (a few samples of this study predate the infection). Cell type and time point are not known. Material: PBMCs or a T cell subset sorted from them (not recorded which). In DNA form, the CDR3 reads TGTGCCAGTAGCCAAAACCGAGGGATAAAGGGGTCCTACGAGCAGTACTTC. As protein: CASSQNRGIKGSYEQYF.